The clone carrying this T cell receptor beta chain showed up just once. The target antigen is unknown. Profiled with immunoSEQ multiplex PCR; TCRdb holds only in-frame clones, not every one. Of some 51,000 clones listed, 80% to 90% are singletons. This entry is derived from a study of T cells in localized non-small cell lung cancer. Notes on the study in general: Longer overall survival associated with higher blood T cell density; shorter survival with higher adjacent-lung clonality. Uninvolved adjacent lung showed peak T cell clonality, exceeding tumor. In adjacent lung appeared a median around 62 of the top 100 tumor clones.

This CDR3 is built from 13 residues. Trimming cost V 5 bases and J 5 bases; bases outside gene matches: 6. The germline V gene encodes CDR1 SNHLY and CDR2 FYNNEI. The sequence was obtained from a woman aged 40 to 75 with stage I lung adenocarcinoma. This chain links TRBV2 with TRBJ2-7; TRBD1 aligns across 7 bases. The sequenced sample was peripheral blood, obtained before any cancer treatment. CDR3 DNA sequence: TGTGCCAGCAGTAGACAGGGAACCAACGAGCAGTACTTC. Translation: CASSRQGTNEQYF.